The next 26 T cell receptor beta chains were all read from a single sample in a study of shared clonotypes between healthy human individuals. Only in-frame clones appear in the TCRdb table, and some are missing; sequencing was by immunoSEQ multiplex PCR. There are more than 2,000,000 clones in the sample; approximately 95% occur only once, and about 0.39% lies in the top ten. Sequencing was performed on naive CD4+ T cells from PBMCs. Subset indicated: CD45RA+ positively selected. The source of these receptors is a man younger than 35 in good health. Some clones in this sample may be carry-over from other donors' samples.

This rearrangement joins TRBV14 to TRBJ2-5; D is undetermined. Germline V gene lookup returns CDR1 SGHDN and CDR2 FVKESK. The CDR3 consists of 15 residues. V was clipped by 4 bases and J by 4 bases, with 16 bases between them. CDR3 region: CASSLLLGHGETQYF. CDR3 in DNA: TGTGCCAGCAGCCTACTACTTGGCCACGGAGAGACCCAGTACTTC.

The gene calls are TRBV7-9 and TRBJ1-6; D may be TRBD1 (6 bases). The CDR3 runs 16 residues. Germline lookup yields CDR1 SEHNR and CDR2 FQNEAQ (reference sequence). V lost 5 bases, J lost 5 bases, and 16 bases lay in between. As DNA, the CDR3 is TGTGCCAGCAGCCCCCAGACAGGAGCCAATAATTCACCCCTCCACTTT. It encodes CASSPQTGANNSPLHF.

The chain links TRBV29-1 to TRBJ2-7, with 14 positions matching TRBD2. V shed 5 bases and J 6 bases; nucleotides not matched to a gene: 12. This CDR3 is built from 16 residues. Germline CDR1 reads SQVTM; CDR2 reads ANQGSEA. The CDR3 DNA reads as TGCAGCGTTATCTCGACTAGCGGGAGGGCCGGGGGCGAGCAGTACTTC. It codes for CSVISTSGRAGGEQYF.

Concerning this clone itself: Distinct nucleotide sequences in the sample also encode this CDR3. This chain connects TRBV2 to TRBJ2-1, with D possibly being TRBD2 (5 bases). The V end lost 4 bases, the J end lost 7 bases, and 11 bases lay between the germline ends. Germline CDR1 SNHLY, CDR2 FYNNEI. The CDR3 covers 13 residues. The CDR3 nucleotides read TGTGCCAGCAGTGTAGAGGGTCCGAATGAGCAGTTCTTC. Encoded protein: CASSVEGPNEQFF.

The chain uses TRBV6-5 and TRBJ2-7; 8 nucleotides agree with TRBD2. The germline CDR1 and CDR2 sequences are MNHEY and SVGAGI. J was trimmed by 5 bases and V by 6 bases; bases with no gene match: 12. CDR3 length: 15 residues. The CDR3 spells CASRSLAGSSHEQYF. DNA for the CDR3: TGTGCCAGCAGATCCCTAGCGGGTTCATCCCACGAGCAGTACTTC.

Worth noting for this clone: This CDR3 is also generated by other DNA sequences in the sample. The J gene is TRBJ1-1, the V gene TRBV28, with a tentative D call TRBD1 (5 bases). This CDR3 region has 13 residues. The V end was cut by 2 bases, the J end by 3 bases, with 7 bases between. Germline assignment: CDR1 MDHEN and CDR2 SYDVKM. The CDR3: CASSLDRYTEAFF. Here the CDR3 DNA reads TGTGCCAGCAGTTTAGACAGATACACTGAAGCTTTCTTT.

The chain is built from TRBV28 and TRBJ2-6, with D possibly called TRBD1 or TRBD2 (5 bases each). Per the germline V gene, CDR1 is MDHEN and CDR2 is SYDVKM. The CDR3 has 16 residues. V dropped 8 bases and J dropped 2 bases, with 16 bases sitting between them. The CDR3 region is CASSREGNPGANVLTF. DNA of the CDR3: TGTGCCAGCTCACGAGAGGGGAACCCTGGGGCCAACGTCCTGACTTTC.

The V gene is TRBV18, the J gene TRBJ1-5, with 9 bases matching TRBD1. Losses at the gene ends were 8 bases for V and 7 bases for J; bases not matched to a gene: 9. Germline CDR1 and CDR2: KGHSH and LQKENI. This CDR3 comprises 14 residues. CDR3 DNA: TGTGCCAGCGCAACACAGGGGGCCGGGCAGCCCCAGCATTTT. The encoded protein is CASATQGAGQPQHF.

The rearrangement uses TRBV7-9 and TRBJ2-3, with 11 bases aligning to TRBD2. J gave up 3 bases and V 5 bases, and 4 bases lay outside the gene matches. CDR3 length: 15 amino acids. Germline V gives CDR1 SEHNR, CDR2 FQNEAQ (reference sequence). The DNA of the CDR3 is TGTGCCAGCAGCCCACTAGCGGGAGCGACAGATACGCAGTATTTT. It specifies CASSPLAGATDTQYF.

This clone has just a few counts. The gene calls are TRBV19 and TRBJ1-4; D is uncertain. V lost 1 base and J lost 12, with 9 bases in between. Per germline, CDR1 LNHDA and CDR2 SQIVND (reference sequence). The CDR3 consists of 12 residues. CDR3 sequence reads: CASSIGGAELFF. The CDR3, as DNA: TGTGCCAGTAGTATAGGAGGAGCCGAACTGTTTTTT.

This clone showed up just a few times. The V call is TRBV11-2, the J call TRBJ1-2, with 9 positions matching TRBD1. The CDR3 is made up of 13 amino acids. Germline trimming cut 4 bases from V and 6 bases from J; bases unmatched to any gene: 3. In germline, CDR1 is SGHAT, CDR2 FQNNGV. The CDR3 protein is CASSSGQGNGYTF. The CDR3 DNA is TGTGCCAGCAGCTCCGGACAGGGGAATGGCTACACCTTC.

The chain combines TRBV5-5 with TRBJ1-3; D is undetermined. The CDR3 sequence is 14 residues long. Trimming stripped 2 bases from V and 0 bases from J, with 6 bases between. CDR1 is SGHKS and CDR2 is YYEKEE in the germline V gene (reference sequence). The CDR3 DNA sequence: TGTGCCAGCAGCTTCAGCAGCTCTGGAAACACCATATATTTT. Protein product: CASSFSSSGNTIYF.

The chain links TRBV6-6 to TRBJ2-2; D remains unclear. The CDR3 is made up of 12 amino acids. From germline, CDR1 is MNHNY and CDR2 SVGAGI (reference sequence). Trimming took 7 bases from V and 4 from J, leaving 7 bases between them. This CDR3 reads CASTLATGELFF. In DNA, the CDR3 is TGTGCCAGCACTCTCGCCACCGGGGAGCTGTTTTTT.

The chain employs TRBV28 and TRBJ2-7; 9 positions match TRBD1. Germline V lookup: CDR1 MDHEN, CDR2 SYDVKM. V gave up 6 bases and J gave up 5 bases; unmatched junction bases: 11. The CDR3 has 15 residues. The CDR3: CASRRPTGGFHEQYF. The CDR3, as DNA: TGTGCCAGCAGGCGACCCACAGGGGGCTTCCACGAGCAGTACTTC.

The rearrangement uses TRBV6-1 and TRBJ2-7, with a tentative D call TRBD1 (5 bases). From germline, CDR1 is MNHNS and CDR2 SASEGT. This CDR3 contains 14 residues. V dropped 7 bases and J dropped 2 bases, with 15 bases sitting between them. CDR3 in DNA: TGTGCCAGCATTAAGACAGTCCCCCCCTACGAGCAGTACTTC. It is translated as CASIKTVPPYEQYF.

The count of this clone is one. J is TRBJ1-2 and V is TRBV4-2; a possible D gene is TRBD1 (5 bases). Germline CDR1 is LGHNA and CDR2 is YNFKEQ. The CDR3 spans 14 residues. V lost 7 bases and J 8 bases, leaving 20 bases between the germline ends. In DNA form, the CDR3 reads TGTGCCAGCACCGGGGGTCCTACTCGGGTCGGCTACACCTTC. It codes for CASTGGPTRVGYTF.

CDR3 nucleotide sequence: TGTGCCAGCAGCGTAGCGAAGCGGGAGGGCAGGCAGTTCTTC. It translates to CASSVAKREGRQFF. The chain uses TRBV9 and TRBJ2-1; 10 positions agree with TRBD2. Trimming at V came to 0 bases and at J to 12 bases, leaving 6 bases not matched to a gene. This CDR3 has 14 amino acids. Germline V gene data show CDR1 as SGDLS and CDR2 as YYNGEE. Looking up the rest from reference TRBV9 and TRBJ2-1 gives the full variable domain: DSGVTQTPKHLITATGQRVTLRCSPRSGDLSVYWYQQSLDQGLQFLIQYYNGEERAKGNILERFSAQQFPDLHSELNLSSLELGDSALYFCASSVAKREGRQFFGPGTRLTVL.

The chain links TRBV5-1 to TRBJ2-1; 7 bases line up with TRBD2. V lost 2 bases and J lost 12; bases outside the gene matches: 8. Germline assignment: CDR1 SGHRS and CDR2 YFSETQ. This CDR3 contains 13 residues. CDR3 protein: CASSFAPGEGQFF. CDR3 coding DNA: TGCGCCAGCAGCTTCGCCCCCGGGGAGGGGCAGTTCTTC.

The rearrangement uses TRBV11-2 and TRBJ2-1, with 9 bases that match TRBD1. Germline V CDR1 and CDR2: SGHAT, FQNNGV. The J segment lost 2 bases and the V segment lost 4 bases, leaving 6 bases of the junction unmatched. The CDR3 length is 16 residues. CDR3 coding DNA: TGTGCCAGCAGCTCGTACAGGGGGCTAACCTACAATGAGCAGTTCTTC. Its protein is CASSSYRGLTYNEQFF.

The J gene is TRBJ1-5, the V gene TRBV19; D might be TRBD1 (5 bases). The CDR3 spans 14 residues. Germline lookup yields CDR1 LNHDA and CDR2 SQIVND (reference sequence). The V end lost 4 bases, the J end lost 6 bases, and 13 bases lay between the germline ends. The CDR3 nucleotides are TGTGCCAGTAGTACAGGGTATGTTAGTCAGCCCCAGCATTTT. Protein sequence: CASSTGYVSQPQHF.

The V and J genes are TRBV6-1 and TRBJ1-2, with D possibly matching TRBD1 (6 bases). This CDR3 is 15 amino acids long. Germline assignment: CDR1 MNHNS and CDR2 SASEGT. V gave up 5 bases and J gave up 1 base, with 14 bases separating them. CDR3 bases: TGTGCCAGCAGTCGACCCGGGACAAGTAACTATGGCTACACCTTC. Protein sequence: CASSRPGTSNYGYTF.

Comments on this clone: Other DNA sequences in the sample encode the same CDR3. The CDR3 protein is CASSLAGGQPQHF. In nucleotides, the CDR3 is TGCGCCAGCAGCTTGGCCGGGGGGCAGCCCCAGCATTTT. The chain joins TRBV5-1 to TRBJ1-5, with D tentatively TRBD1 (5 bases). V dropped 0 bases and J dropped 7 bases, with 8 bases sitting between them. This CDR3 comprises 13 residues. Per the germline V gene, CDR1 is SGHRS and CDR2 is YFSETQ. The complete variable domain, with remaining parts taken from reference TRBV5-1 and TRBJ1-5, reads KAGVTQTPRYLIKTRGQQVTLSCSPISGHRSVSWYQQTPGQGLQFLFEYFSETQRNKGNFPGRFSGRQFSNSRSEMNVSTLELGDSALYLCASSLAGGQPQHFGDGTRLSIL.

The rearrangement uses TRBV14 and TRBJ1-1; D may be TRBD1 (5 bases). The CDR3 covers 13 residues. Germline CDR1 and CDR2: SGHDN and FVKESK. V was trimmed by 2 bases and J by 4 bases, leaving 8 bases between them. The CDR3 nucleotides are TGTGCCAGCAGCCAAAGTAGGGGCACTGAAGCTTTCTTT. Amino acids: CASSQSRGTEAFF.

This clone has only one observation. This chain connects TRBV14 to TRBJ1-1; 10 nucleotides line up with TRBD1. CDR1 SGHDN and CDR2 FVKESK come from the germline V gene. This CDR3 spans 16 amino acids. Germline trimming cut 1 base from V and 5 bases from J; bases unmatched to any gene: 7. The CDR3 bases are TGTGCCAGCAGCCAAGCCCGGACAGGGGGTTGGACTGAAGCTTTCTTT. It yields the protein CASSQARTGGWTEAFF.

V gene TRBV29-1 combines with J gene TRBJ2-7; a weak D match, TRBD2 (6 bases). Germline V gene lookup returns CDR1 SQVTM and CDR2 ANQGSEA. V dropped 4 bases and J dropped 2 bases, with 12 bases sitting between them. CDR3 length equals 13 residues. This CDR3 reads CSVVGSGPYEQYF. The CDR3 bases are TGCAGCGTTGTCGGGAGTGGGCCCTACGAGCAGTACTTC.

The CDR3: CASSRGPKGQTYNEQFF. CDR3 nucleotides: TGCGCCAGCAGCCGCGGGCCCAAGGGACAGACCTACAATGAGCAGTTCTTC. The chain employs TRBV4-1 and TRBJ2-1; 7 positions match TRBD1. The germline gives CDR1 MGHRA, CDR2 YSYEKL. This CDR3 region has 17 residues. The junction had 11 bases not matched to a gene; V was cut back by 4 bases and J by 2 bases.